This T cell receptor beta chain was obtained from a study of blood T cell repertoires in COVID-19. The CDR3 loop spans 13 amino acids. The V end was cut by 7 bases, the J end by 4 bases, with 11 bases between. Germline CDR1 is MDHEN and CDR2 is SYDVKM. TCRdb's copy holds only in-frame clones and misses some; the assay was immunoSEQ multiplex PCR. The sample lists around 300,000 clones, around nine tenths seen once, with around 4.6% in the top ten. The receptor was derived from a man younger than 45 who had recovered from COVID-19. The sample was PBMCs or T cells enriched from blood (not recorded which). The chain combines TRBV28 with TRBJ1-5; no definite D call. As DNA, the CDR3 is TGTGCCAGCATTACCCCGGGTAATCAGCCCCAGCATTTT. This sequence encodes CASITPGNQPQHF.